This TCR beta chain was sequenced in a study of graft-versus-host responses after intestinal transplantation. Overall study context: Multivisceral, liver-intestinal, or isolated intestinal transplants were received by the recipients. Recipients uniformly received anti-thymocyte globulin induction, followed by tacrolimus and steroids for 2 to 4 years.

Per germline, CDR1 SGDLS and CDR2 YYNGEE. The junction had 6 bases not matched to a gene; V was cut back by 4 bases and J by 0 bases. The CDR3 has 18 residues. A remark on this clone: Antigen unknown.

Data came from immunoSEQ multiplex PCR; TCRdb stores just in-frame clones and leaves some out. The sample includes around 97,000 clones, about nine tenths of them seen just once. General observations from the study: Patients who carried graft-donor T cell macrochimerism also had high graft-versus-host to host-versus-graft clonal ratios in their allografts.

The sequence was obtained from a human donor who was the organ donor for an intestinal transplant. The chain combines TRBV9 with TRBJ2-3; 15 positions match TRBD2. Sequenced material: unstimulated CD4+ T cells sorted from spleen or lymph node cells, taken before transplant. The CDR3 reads CASSTGTSGGLSTDTQYF. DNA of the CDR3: TGTGCCAGCAGCACCGGGACTAGCGGGGGGCTAAGCACAGATACGCAGTATTTT.